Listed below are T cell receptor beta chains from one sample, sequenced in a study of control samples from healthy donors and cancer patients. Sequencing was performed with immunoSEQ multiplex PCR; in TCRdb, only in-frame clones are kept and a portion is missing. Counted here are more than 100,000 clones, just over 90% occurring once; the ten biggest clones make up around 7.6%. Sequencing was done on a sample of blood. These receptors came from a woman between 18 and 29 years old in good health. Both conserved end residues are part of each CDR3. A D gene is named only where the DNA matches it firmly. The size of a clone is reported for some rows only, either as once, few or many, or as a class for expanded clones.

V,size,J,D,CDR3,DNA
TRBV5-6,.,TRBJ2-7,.,CASSLAKYEQYF,TGTGCCAGCAGCTTGGCCAAGTACGAGCAGTACTTC
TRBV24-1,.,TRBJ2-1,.,CATSDGTRSYNEQFF,TGTGCCACCAGTGACGGGACCCGCTCCTACAATGAGCAGTTCTTC
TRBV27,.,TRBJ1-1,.,CASRTGGNEAFF,TGTGCCAGCAGGACAGGAGGGAATGAAGCTTTCTTT
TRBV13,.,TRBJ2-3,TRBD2,CASSSQAGGSTDTQYF,TGTGCCAGCAGCTCACAGGCGGGGGGCTCCACAGATACGCAGTATTTT
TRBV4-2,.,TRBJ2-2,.,CASSQNLDTGELFF,TGTGCCAGCAGCCAGAATTTGGACACCGGGGAGCTGTTTTTT
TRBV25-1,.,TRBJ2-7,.,CASGSGVPPYEQYF,TGTGCCAGCGGAAGCGGAGTACCCCCCTACGAGCAGTACTTC
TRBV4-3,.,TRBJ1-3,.,CASSRLQGEGNTIYF,TGCGCCAGCAGCCGATTACAGGGTGAAGGAAACACCATATATTTT
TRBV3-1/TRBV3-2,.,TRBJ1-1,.,CASSQDAGTGNTEAFF,TGTGCCAGCAGCCAAGATGCCGGGACGGGGAACACTGAAGCTTTCTTT
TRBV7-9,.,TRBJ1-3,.,CASSSSSGNTIYF,TGTGCCAGCAGCTCGAGCTCTGGAAACACCATATATTTT
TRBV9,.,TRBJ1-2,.,CASSVPGGGYTF,TGTGCCAGCAGCGTACCGGGGGGAGGCTACACCTTC
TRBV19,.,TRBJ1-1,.,CASIDDTPNTEAFF,TGTGCCAGTATCGACGACACCCCGAACACTGAAGCTTTCTTT
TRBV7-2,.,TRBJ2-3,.,CASSLGRRTDTQYF,TGTGCCAGCAGCTTGGGACGGCGAACAGATACGCAGTATTTT
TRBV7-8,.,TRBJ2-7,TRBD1,CASSPGPGTGTYEQYF,TGTGCCAGCAGCCCCGGCCCCGGGACAGGCACCTACGAGCAGTACTTC
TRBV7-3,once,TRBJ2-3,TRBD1,CASSLTDRLTDTQYF,TGTGCCAGCAGCTTAACGGACAGGCTCACAGATACGCAGTATTTT
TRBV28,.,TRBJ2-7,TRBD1,CASSYLKGTGGREQYF,TGTGCCAGCAGCTACCTGAAGGGGACAGGGGGGAGGGAGCAGTACTTC
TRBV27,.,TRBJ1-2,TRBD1,CASSLSIRDGTGGGYGYTF,TGTGCCAGCAGTTTATCAATTCGGGACGGGACAGGTGGGGGCTATGGCTACACCTTC
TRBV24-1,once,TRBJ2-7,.,CATSVIYEQYF,TGTGCCACCAGTGTTATCTACGAGCAGTACTTC
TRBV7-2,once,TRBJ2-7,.,CASSLGQLYEQYF,TGTGCCAGCAGCTTAGGCCAACTCTACGAGCAGTACTTC
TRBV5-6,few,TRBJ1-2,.,CASSLLGSYGYTF,TGTGCCAGCAGCTTGCTAGGGTCCTATGGCTACACCTTC
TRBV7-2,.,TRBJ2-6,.,CASSLGSAGANVLTF,TGTGCCAGCAGCTTAGGGTCTGCTGGGGCCAACGTCCTGACTTTC
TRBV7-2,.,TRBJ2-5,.,CASSLEMGRTKETQYF,TGTGCCAGCAGCTTAGAAATGGGCAGGACAAAAGAGACCCAGTACTTC
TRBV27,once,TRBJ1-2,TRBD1,CASSFTGETF,TGTGCCAGCAGTTTTACAGGGGAAACCTTC
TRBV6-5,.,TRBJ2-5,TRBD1,CASSTGGETQYF,TGTGCCAGCAGCACAGGGGGCGAGACCCAGTACTTC
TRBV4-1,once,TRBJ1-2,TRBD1,CASSQPNGQGVPGGYYGYTF,TGCGCCAGCAGCCAACCCAACGGACAGGGGGTTCCCGGTGGATACTATGGCTACACCTTC